The sequence of this T cell receptor beta chain was determined in a study of control samples from healthy donors and cancer patients. CDR3 size: 13 residues. Trimming took 7 bases from V and 4 from J, leaving 13 bases between them. Germline CDR1 LNHDA, CDR2 SQIVND (reference sequence). Repertoires were generated with immunoSEQ multiplex PCR, while TCRdb's copy carries only in-frame clones and drops some. The sample has 70,000 to 90,000 clones, roughly 90% seen once. What was sequenced was PBMCs. This chain joins TRBV19 and TRBJ1-2, with a tentative D call TRBD1 (5 bases). This TCR derives from a woman aged 55-69 years with head and neck cancer. The DNA of the CDR3 is TGTGCCAGTACGAAGCAGGGTGGCTATGGCTACACCTTC. Its translation: CASTKQGGYGYTF.